This T cell receptor beta chain came from a study of CXCR3-negative and CXCR3-positive naive CD8 T cells. With UMI labels, 5' RACE was used to prepare the TRB cDNA libraries. TCRdb reprocessed the 5' RACE reads and stores each CDR3 protein as one record, lacking DNA. The table lists about 57,000 distinct CDR3 sequences. The receptor comes from a human donor in good health. Some clones in this sample may be carry-over from other donors' samples. The sequenced material came from memory CD8+ T cells from blood.

The CDR3 sequence: CASMRGTGGGEKKFF. The J gene is TRBJ2-1, the V gene TRBV6-4; lacking DNA, the TRBD1 call made by TCRdb goes unchecked. CDR1 is MRHNA and CDR2 is SNTAGT in the germline V gene. This CDR3 contains 15 residues.